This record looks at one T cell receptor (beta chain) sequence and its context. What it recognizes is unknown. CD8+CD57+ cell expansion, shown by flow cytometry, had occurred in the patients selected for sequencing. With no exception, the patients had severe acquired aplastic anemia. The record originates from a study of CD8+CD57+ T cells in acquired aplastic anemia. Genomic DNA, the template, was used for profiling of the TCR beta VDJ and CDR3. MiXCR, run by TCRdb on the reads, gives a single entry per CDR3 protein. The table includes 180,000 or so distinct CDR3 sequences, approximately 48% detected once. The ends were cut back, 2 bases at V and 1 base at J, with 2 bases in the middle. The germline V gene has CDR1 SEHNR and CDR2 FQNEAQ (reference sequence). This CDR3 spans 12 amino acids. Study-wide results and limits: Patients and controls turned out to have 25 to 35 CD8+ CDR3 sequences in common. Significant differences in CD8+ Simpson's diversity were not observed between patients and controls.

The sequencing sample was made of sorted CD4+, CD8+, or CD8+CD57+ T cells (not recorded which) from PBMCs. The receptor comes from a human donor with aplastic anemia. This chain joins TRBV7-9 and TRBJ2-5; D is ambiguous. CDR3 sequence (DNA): TGTGCCAGCAGCTTAACCCAAGAGACCCAGTACTTC. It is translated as CASSLTQETQYF.